The clone carrying this TCR beta chain was seen a handful of times. Its antigen is currently unknown. The sample is drawn from a study of beta chain features in type 1 diabetes. Overall study results and limits: With patients and controls alike, PCR might favor shorter templates to an equal degree. Naive, central memory and regulatory TCRB repertoires appeared more similar among patients than healthy donors.

Germline-derived CDR1 and CDR2 are MGHDK and SYGVNS. J gave up 3 bases and V 3 bases, and 10 bases lay outside the gene matches. The CDR3 sequence is 16 residues long. Reverse transcribing all isolated RNA meant expressed TCRB transcripts were sequenced. Measured with immunoSEQ multiplex PCR; TCRdb has only the in-frame clones, and not every one. The table shows tens of thousands of clones, with about a third occurring only once. The genes are TRBV25-1 and TRBJ2-5, with 7 bases aligning to TRBD2. Sequenced sample: stem cell memory CD4+ T cells from blood. The clonotype comes from a young woman in good health. The CDR3 loop is CASSDRGGVSEETQYF. The CDR3 DNA reads TGTGCCAGCAGTGATCGTGGGGGGGTATCAGAAGAGACCCAGTACTTC.